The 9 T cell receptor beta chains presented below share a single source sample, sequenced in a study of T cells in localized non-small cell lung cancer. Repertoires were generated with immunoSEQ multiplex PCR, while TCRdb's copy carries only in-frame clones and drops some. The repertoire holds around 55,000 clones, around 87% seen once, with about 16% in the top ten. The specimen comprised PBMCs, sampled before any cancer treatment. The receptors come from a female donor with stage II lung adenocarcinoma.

The CDR3 bases are TGTGCCAGCAGCCCCAAAGCTCAGACAACGAACACTGAAGCTTTCTTT. Encoded protein: CASSPKAQTTNTEAFF. V gene TRBV9 combines with J gene TRBJ1-1; D gene unclear. CDR1 is SGDLS, CDR2 YYNGEE, per germline. Trimming stripped 4 bases from V and 1 base from J, with 17 bases between. This CDR3 region has 16 residues.

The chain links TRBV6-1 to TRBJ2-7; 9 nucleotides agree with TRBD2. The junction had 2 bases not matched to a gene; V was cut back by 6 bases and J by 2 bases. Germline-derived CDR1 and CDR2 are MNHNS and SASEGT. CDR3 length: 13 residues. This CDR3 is CASRASGAYEQYF. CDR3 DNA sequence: TGTGCCAGCAGAGCTAGCGGGGCCTACGAGCAGTACTTC.

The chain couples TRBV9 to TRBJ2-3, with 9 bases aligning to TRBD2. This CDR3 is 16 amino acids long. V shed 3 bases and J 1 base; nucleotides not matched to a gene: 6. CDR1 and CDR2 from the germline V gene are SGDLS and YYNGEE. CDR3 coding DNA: TGTGCCAGCAGCGCCTCTAGCGGGGTACGCACAGATACGCAGTATTTT. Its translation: CASSASSGVRTDTQYF.

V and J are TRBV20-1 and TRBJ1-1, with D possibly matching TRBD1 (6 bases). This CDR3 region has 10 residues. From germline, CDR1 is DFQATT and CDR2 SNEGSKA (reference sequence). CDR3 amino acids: CRRGGKEAFF. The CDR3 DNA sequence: TGCCGTCGGGGGGGCAAAGAAGCTTTCTTT.

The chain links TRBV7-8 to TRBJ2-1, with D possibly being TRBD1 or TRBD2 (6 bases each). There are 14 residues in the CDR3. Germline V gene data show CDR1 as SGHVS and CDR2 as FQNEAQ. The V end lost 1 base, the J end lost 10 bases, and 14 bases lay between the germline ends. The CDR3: CASSLVRGGTEQFF. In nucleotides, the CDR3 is TGTGCCAGCAGCTTAGTGAGGGGCGGGACAGAGCAGTTCTTC.

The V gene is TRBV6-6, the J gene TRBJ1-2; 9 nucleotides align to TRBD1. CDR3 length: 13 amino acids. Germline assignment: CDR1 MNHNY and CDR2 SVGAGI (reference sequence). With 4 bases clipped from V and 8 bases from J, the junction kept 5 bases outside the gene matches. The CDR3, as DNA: TGTGCCAGCAGTTCCGGGACAGGGAAGGGCTACACCTTC. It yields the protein CASSSGTGKGYTF.

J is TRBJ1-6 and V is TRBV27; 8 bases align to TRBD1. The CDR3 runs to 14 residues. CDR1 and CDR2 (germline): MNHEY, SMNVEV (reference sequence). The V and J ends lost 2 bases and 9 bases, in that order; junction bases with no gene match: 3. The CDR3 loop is CASSLDRGSSPLHF. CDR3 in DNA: TGTGCCAGCAGTTTAGACAGGGGAAGTTCACCCCTCCACTTT.

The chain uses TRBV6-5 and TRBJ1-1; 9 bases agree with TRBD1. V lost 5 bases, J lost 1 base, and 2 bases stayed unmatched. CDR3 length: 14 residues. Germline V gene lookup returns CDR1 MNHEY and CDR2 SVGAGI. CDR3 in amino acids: CASSQGQGNTEAFF. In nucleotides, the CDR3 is TGTGCCAGCAGTCAGGGACAGGGGAACACTGAAGCTTTCTTT.

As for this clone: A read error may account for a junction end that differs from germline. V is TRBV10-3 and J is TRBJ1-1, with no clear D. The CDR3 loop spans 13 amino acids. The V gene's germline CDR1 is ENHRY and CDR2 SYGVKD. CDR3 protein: CAIVGRTNAEAFF. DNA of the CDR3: TGTGCCATCGTAGGACGGACGAACGCTGAAGCTTTCTTT.